This T cell receptor (beta chain) was observed in a study of blood T cell repertoires in COVID-19. Study-level information: Whether acute or convalescent, the COVID-19 samples came from the United States, Italy and Spain. In each case, the material was cDNA or gDNA derived from T cells, B-cell-depleted T cells, or PBMCs.

Notes on this clone: The identical CDR3 is also encoded by other nucleotide sequences in the sample.

The germline V and J ends were trimmed by 0 bases and 7 bases, with 14 bases remaining between them. The CDR3 consists of 16 residues. In germline, CDR1 is SGDLS, CDR2 YYNGEE. How the authors handled the data: Reference gene primer amplification in the assay estimated nucleated cell counts. Data came from immunoSEQ multiplex PCR; TCRdb stores just in-frame clones and leaves some out. The V and J calls and clone size come from that table; D and trimming were worked out from the DNA. The sample holds some 370,000 clones; more than 70% are singletons and the top ten take approximately 1.2%. This receptor was identified in a man aged 40-55 years with acute or convalescent COVID-19. The sequenced material came from peripheral blood. This chain connects TRBV9 to TRBJ1-6; the D is unclear. CDR3 DNA: TGTGCCAGCAGCGTAGGGGGAGGGCGAGGAAATTCACCCCTCCACTTT. Its protein is CASSVGGGRGNSPLHF.